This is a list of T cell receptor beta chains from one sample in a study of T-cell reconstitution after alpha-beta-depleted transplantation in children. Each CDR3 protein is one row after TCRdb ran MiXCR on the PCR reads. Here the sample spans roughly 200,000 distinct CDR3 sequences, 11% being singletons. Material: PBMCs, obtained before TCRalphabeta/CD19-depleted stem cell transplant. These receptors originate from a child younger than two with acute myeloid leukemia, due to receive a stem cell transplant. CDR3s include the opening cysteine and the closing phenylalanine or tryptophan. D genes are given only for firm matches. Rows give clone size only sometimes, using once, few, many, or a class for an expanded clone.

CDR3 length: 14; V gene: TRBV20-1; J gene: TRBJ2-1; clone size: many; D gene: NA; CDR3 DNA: TGCAGTGCTAGCGGCGGACCGGCGTTCAATGAGCAGTTCTTC; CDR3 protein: CSASGGPAFNEQFF
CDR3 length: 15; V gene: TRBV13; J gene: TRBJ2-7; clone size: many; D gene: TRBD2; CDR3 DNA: TGTGCCAGCAGCAACTCACGGGACGGGGGGATCGAGCAGTACTTC; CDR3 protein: CASSNSRDGGIEQYF
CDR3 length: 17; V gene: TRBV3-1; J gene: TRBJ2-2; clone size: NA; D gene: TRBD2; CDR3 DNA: TGTGCCAGCTGCCAAGAAACTAGCGGGAGGTTCACCGGGGAGCTGTTTTTT; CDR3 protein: CASCQETSGRFTGELFF
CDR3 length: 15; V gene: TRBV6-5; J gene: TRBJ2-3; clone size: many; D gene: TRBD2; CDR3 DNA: TGTGCCAGCAGTTACCGGGGAGGGGGCACAGATACGCAGTATTTT; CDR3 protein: CASSYRGGGTDTQYF
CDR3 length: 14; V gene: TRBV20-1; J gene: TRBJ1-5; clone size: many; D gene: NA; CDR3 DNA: TGCAGTGCTAGATGGGACGTTAGCAATCAGCCCCAGCATTTT; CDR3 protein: CSARWDVSNQPQHF
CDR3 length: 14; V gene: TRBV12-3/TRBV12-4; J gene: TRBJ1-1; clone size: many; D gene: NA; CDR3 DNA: TGTGCCAGCAGTCCCCCAGGTCCGAACACTGAAGCTTTCTTT; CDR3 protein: CASSPPGPNTEAFF
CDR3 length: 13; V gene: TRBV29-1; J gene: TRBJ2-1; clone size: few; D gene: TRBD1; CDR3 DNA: TGCAGCGTTGTAGGGACAGGGTACAATGAGCAGTTCTTC; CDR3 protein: CSVVGTGYNEQFF
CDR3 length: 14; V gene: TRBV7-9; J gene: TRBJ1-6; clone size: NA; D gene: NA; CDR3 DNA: TGTGCCAGCAGCTTAATGGACGGTAATTCACCCCTCCACTTT; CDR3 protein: CASSLMDGNSPLHF
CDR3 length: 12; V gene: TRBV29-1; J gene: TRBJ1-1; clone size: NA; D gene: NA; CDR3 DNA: TGCAGCGTTAAAACAGAGACTCTGGGAGCTTTCTTT; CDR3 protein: CSVKTETLGAFF
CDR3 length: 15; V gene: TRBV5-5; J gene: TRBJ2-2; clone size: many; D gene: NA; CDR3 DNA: TGTGCCAGCAGCTGGTACACAGGAGACACCGGGGAGCTGTTTTTT; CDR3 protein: CASSWYTGDTGELFF
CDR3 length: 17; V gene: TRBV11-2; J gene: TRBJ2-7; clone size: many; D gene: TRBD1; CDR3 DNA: TGTGCCAGCAGCTTGTTCGACCCCGGGACAGGGGTCGACGAGCAGTACTTC; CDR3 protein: CASSLFDPGTGVDEQYF
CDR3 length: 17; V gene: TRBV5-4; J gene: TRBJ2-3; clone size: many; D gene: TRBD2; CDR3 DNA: TGTGCCAGCAGCCCCGGGACTAGCGGCTTCCGCACAGATACGCAGTATTTT; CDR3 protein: CASSPGTSGFRTDTQYF
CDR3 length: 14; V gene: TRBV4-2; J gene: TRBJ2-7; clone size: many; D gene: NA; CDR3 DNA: TGTGCCAGCAGCCAGTCGGGGGCTGGCTACGAGCAGTACTTC; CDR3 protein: CASSQSGAGYEQYF
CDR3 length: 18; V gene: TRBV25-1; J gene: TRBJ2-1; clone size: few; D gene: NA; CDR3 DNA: TGTGCCAGCAGTGACCCACCGTCAGGTGGGGGATCCTACAATGAGCAGTTCTTC; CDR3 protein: CASSDPPSGGGSYNEQFF
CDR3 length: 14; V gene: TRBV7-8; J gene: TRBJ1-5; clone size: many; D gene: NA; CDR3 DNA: TGTGCCAGCAGCTTATCCTCCCGAGATCAGCCCCAGCATTTT; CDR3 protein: CASSLSSRDQPQHF
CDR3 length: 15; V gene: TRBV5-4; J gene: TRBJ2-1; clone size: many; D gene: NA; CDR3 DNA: TGTGCCAGCAGCTACACAGGTGCGGCCTACAATGAGCAGTTCTTC; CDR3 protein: CASSYTGAAYNEQFF
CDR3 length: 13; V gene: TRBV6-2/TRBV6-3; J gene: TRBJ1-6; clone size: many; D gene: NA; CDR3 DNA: TGTGCCAGCAAGGGCCAGGGTAATTCACCCCTCCACTTT; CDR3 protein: CASKGQGNSPLHF
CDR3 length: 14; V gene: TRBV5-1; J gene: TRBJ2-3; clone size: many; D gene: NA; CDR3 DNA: TGCGCCAGCACGACTAGTTCTAGCACAGATACGCAGTATTTT; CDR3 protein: CASTTSSSTDTQYF
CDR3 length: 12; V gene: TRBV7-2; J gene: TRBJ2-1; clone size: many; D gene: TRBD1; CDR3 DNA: TGTGCCAGCAGGACAGGGTCCAATGAGCAGTTCTTC; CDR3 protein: CASRTGSNEQFF
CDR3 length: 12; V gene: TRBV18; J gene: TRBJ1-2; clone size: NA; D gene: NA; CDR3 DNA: TGTGCCAGCTCACCACGGGAGGGGAGCTACACCTTC; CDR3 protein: CASSPREGSYTF
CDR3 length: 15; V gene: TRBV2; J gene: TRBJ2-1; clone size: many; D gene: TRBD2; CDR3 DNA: TGTGCCAGCAGACCCGGGACTAGCGGATACAATGAGCAGTTCTTC; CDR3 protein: CASRPGTSGYNEQFF
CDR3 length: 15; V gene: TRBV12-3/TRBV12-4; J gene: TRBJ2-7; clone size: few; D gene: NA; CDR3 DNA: TGTGCCAGCAGTTTAGGGGAGCAACTCTCCTACGAGCAGTACTTC; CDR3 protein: CASSLGEQLSYEQYF
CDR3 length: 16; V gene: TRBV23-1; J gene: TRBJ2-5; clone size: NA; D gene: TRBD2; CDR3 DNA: TGCGCCAGCAGTCAATCGGGACGGGAGGTGGGGGAGACCCAGTACTTC; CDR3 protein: CASSQSGREVGETQYF
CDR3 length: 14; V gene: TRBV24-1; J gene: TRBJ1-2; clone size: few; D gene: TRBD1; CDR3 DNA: TGTGCCACCAGTGAGTTGGACAGGGCGGATGGCTACACCTTC; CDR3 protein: CATSELDRADGYTF
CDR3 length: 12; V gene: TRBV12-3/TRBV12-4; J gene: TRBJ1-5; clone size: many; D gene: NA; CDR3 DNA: TGTGCCAGCAGAGCCGGGGGACAGCCCCAGCATTTT; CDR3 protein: CASRAGGQPQHF
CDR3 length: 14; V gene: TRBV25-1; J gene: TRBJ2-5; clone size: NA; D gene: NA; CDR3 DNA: TGTGCCAGCAGTGAATGGCAGGGACGGGAGACCCAGTACTTC; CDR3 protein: CASSEWQGRETQYF
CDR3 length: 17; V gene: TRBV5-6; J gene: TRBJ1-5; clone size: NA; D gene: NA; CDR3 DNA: TGTGCCAGCAGCTTGGCCCGGGGTTTCAATAGCAATCAGCCCCAGCATTTT; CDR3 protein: CASSLARGFNSNQPQHF
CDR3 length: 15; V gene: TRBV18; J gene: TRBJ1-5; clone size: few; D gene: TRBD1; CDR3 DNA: TGTGCCAGCTCACCGGGTACAGGGGTCAATCAGCCCCAGCATTTT; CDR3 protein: CASSPGTGVNQPQHF
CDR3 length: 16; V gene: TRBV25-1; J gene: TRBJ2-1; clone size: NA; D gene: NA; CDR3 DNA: TGTGCCAGCAGTGAATACCCCGGACAGACCTACAATGAGCAGTTCTTC; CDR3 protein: CASSEYPGQTYNEQFF
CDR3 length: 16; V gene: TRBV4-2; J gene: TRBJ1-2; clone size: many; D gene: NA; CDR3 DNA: TGTGCCAGCAGCCAAAGACTCCGGGGCGCGGATAATGGCTACACCTTC; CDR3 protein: CASSQRLRGADNGYTF
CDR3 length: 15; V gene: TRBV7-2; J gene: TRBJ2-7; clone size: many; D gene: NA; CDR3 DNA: TGTGCCAGCAGCTTAGGGGGGACTTACTACTACGAGCAGTACTTC; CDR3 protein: CASSLGGTYYYEQYF
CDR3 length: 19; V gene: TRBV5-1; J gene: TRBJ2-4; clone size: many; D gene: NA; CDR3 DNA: TGCGCCAGCAGCTTCACTCCCACTCGGGGGGCCTATCAGTTAAACATTCAGTACTTC; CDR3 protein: CASSFTPTRGAYQLNIQYF